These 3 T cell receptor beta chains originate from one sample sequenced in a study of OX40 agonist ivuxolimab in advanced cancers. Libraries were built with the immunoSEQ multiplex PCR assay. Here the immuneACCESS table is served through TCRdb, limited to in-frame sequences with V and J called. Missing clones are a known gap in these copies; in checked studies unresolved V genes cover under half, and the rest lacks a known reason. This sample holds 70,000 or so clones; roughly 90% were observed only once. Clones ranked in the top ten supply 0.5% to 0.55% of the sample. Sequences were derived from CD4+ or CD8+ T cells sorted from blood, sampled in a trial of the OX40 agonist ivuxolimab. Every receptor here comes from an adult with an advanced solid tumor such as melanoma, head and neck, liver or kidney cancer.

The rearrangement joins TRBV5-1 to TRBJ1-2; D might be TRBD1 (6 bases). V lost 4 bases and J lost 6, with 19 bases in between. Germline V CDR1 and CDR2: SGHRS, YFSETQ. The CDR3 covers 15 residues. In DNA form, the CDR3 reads TGCGCCAGCAGCCCTCCGGGGGCTAACTGGAATGGCTACACCTTC. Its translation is CASSPPGANWNGYTF.

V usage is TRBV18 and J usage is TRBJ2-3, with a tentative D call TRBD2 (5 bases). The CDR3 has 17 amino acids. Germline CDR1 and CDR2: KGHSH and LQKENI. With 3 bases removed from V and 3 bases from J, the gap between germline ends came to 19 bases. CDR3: CASSPEVPARGTDTQYF. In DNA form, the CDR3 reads TGTGCCAGCTCACCCGAAGTTCCCGCGAGAGGGACAGATACGCAGTATTTT.

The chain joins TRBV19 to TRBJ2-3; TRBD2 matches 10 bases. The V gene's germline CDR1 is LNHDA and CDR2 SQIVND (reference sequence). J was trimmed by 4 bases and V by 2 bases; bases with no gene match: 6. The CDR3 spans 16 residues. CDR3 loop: CASSITGTSDADTQYF. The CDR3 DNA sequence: TGTGCCAGTAGTATAACCGGGACTAGCGACGCAGATACGCAGTATTTT.